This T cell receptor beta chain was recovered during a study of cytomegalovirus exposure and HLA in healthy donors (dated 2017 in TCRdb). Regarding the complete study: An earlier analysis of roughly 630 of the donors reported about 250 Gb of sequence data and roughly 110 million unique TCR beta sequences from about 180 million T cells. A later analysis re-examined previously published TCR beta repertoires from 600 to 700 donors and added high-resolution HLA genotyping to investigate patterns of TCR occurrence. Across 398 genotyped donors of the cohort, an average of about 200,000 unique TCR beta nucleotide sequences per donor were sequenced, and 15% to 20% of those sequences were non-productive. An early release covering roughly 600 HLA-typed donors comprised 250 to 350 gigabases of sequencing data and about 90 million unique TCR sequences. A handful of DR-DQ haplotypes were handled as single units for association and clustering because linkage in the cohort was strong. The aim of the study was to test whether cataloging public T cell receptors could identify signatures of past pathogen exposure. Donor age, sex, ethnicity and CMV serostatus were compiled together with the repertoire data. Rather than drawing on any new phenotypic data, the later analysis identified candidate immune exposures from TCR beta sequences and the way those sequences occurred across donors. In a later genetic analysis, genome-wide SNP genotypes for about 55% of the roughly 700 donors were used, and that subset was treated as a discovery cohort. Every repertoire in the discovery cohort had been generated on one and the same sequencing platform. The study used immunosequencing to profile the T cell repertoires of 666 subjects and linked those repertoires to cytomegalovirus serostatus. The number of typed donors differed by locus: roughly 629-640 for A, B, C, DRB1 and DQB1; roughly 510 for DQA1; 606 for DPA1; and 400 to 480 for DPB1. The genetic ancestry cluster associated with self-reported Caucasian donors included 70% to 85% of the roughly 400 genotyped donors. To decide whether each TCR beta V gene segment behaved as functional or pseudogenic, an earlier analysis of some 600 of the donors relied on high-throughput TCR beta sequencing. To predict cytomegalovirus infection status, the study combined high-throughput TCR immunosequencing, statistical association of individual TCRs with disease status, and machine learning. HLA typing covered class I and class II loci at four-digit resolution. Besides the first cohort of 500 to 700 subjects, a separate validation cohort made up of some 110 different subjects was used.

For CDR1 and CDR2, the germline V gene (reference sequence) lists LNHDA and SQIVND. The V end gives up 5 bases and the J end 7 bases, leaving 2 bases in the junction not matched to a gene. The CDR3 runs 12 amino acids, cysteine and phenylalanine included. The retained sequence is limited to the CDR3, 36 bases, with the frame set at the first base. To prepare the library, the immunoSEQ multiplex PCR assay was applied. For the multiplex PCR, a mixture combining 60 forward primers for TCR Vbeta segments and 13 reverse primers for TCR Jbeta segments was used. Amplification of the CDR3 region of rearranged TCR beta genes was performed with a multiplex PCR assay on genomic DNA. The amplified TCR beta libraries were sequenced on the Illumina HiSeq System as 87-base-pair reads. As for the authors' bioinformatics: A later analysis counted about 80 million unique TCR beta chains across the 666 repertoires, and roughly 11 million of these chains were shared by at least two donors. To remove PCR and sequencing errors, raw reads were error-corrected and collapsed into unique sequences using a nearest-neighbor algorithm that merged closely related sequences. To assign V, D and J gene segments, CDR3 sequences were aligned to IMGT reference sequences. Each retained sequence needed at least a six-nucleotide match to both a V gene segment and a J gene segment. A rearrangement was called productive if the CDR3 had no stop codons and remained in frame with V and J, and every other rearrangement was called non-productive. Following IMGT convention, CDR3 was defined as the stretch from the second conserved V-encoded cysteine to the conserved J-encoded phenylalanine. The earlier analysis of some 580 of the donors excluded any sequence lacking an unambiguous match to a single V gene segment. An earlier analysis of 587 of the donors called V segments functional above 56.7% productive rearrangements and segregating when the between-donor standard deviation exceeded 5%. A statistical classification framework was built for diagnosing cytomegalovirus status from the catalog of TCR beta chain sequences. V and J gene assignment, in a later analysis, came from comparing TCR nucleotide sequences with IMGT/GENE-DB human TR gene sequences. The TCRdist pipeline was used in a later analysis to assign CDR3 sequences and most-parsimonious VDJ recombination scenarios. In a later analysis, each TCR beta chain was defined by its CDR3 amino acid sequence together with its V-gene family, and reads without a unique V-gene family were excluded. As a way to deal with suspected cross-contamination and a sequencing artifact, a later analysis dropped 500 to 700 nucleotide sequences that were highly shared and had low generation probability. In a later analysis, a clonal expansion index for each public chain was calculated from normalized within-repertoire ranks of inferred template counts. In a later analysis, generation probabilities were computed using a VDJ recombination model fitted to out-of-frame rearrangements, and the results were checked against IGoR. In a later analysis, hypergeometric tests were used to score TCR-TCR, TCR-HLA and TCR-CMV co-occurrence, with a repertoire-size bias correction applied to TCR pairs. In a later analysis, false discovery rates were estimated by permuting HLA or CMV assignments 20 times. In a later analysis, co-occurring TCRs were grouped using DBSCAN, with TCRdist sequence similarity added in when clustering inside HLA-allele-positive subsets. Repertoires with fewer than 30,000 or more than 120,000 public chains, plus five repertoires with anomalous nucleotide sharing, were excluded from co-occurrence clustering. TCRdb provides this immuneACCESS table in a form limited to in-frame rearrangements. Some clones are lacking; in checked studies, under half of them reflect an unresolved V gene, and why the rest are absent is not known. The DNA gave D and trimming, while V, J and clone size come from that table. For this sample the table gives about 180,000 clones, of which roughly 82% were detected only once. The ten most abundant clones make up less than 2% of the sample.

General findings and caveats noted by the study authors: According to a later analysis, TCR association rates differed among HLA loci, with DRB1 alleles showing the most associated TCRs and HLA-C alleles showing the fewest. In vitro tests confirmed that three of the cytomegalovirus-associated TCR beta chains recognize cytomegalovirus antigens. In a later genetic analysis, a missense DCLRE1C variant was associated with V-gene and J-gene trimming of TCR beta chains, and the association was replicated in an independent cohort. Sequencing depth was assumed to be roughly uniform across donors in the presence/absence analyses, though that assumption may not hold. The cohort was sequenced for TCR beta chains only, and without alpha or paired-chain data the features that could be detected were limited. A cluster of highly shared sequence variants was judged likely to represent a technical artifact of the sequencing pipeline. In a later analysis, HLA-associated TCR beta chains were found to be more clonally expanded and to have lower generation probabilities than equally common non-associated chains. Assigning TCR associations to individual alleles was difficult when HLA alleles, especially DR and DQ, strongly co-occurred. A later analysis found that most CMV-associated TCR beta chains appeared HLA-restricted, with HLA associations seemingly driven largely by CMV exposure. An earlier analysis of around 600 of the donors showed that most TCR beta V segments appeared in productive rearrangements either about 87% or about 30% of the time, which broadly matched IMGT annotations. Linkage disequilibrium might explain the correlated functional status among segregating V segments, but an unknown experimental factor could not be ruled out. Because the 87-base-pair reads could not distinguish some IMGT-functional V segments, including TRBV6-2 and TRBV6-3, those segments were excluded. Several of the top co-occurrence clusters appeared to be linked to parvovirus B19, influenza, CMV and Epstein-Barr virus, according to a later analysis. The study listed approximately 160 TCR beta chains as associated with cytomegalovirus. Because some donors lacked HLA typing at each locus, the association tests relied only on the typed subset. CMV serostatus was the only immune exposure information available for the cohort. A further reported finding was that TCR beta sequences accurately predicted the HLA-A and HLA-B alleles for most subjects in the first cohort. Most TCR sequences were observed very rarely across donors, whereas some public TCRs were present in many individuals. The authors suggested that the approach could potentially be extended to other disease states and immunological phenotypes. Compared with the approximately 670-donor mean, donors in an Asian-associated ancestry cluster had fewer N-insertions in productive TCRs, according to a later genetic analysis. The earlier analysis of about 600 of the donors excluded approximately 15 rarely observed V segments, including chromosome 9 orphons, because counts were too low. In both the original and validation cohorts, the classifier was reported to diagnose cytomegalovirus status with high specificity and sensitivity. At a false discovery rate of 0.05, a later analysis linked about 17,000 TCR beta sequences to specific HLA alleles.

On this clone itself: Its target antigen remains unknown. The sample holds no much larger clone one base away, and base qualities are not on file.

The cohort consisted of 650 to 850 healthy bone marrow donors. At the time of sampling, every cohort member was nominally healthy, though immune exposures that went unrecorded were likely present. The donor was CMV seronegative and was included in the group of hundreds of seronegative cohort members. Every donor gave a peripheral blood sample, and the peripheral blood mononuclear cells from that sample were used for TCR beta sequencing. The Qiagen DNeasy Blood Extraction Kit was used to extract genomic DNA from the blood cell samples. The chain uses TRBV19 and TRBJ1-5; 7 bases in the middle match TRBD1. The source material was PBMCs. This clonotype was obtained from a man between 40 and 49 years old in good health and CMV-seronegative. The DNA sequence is TGTGCCAGTAGTCACAGGGGACAGCCCCAGCATTTT. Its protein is CASSHRGQPQHF.